The 20 T cell receptor beta chains listed next were all sequenced from one sample in a study of early T cells in non-severe SARS-CoV-2 infection. TCRdb called the 5' RACE reads again in MiXCR, with one record for every CDR3 protein. The table includes 100,000 to 150,000 distinct CDR3 sequences, about 15% detected once. The sequenced sample was whole blood. Source of these receptors: an adult who was a healthcare worker with PCR-confirmed SARS-CoV-2 infection or an uninfected control (not recorded which).

This clonotype occurred many times. CDR3 sequence: CASSQDPGEGSPLHF. CDR3 in DNA: TGTGCCAGCAGCCAAGATCCCGGCGAGGGTTCACCCCTCCACTTT. This chain joins TRBV3-1 and TRBJ1-6, with D uncertain. The CDR3 extends over 15 amino acids. V lost 0 bases to trimming and J lost 9 bases, with 12 bases between them. CDR1 LGHDT and CDR2 YNNKEL come from the germline V gene (reference sequence).

This clonotype was observed a handful of times. The rearrangement links TRBV5-1 to TRBJ2-2, with D perhaps assigned TRBD1 or TRBD2 (5 bases each). Deletions cut 7 bases from V and 6 bases from J, with 16 bases between. This CDR3 has 14 amino acids. Germline CDR1 and CDR2: SGHRS and YFSETQ. The CDR3 reads CASAMDGTAGELFF. The CDR3, as DNA: TGCGCCAGCGCTATGGACGGGACGGCCGGGGAGCTGTTTTTT.

This clonotype was detected a few times. This chain joins TRBV7-9 and TRBJ2-5; TRBD2 might be the D (7 bases). CDR1 and CDR2 from the germline V gene are SEHNR and FQNEAQ (reference sequence). V was pared by 3 bases and J by 4 bases, with 9 bases between. The CDR3 totals 13 residues. CDR3 sequence: CASSFGGPETQYF. The CDR3 DNA follows: TGTGCCAGCAGCTTCGGGGGGCCAGAGACCCAGTACTTC.

This chain uses TRBV20-1 with TRBJ1-5; no reliable D call. Trimming pared 6 bases from V and 5 bases from J, leaving 17 bases between. CDR1 and CDR2 from the germline V gene are DFQATT and SNEGSKA (reference sequence). The CDR3 length is 14 residues. The CDR3: CSALAGGLYQPQHF. DNA for the CDR3: TGCAGTGCCCTTGCGGGAGGTCTTTATCAGCCCCAGCATTTT.

This clonotype occurred many times. The CDR3 sequence: CASASYSNQPQHF. CDR3 DNA: TGTGCCAGTGCCTCCTATAGCAATCAGCCCCAGCATTTT. The chain employs TRBV19 and TRBJ1-5, with D uncertain. This CDR3 has 13 amino acids. Trimming left V 8 bases short and J 0 bases short, with 8 bases between. Germline assignment: CDR1 LNHDA and CDR2 SQIVND (reference sequence).

This clonotype was found many times. The chain recombines TRBV20-1 with TRBJ2-2; D ambiguous. The CDR3 is 14 residues long. Trimming removed 6 bases at V and 0 bases at J, with 11 bases between. The V gene's germline CDR1 is DFQATT and CDR2 SNEGSKA (reference sequence). The CDR3 DNA sequence: TGCAGTGCCACGGCACAAGCGAACACCGGGGAGCTGTTTTTT. Residues: CSATAQANTGELFF.

This chain links TRBV5-4 with TRBJ2-2; D is unresolved. This CDR3 has 13 residues. The germline gives CDR1 SGHNT, CDR2 YYREEE (reference sequence). Trimming pared 0 bases from V and 4 bases from J, leaving 4 bases between. CDR3 DNA: TGTGCCAGCAGCTTGGCGATCACCGGGGAGCTGTTTTTT. Translation: CASSLAITGELFF.

This chain uses TRBV9 with TRBJ2-5, with no clear D. The V end lost 3 bases, the J end lost 0 bases, and 3 bases lay between the germline ends. The germline V gene has CDR1 SGDLS and CDR2 YYNGEE. The CDR3 runs to 12 residues. This chain's CDR3 is CASSAYQETQYF. CDR3 coding DNA: TGTGCCAGCAGCGCCTACCAAGAGACCCAGTACTTC.

The chain combines TRBV12-3 or TRBV12-4 with TRBJ1-2; TRBD1 is a possible D gene (6 bases). The CDR3 runs 11 residues. V shed 6 bases and J shed 10 bases, with 12 bases lying between them. Written as DNA, the CDR3 is TGTGCCAGCAGACAGGGTGTCGACTACACCTTC. The encoded protein is CASRQGVDYTF.

This CDR3 reads CASSPPGNPHHLHF. The CDR3 bases are TGTGCCAGCTCACCACCGGGGAACCCCCACCACCTCCACTTT. The chain links TRBV18 to TRBJ1-6; D gene ambiguous. Per the germline V gene, CDR1 is KGHSH and CDR2 is LQKENI. CDR3 length: 14 amino acids. Deletions cut 0 bases from V and 15 bases from J, with 15 bases between.

This clonotype was detected only a few times. J is TRBJ1-1 and V is TRBV11-1, with a possible D match to TRBD1 (5 bases). Trimming left V 3 bases short and J 7 bases short, with 12 bases between. The germline V gene has CDR1 SGHAT and CDR2 FQDESV (reference sequence). This CDR3 is 13 amino acids long. CDR3 nucleotide sequence: TGTGCCAGCAGCTTTAGCAGGGAGAATGAAGCTTTCTTT. Protein sequence: CASSFSRENEAFF.

The gene calls are TRBV6-1 and TRBJ1-6, with 7 bases identical to TRBD1. V dropped 4 bases and J dropped 4; count of bases not matched to a gene: 7. Germline-derived CDR1 and CDR2 are MNHNS and SASEGT. This CDR3 is built from 16 residues. CDR3 protein: CASSVGTGAYNSPLHF. Here the CDR3 DNA reads TGTGCCAGCAGTGTAGGAACAGGGGCGTATAATTCACCCCTCCACTTT.

Ten or more counts support this clonotype. This chain links TRBV6-2 or TRBV6-3 with TRBJ2-1, with 11 bases identical to TRBD2. The CDR3 sequence is 15 residues long. The V gene's germline CDR1 is MNHEY and CDR2 SVGEGT. V shed 6 bases and J 4 bases; nucleotides not matched to a gene: 5. CDR3: CASRLTSGGYNEQFF. CDR3 coding DNA: TGTGCCAGCAGACTAACTAGCGGGGGTTACAATGAGCAGTTCTTC.

This clonotype was observed a handful of times. This sequence joins TRBV29-1 and TRBJ2-5, with 7 nucleotides matching TRBD2. The V and J ends lost 1 base and 4 bases, in that order; junction bases with no gene match: 3. The CDR3 runs to 13 residues. The germline V gene encodes CDR1 SQVTM and CDR2 ANQGSEA. CDR3 region: CSVEGRGRETQYF. The CDR3 DNA reads TGCAGCGTTGAAGGGCGGGGGAGAGAGACCCAGTACTTC.

The V gene is TRBV9, the J gene TRBJ1-5; 8 bases line up with TRBD1. The CDR3 is 15 residues long. Trimming cost V 0 bases and J 3 bases; bases outside gene matches: 2. Germline V gives CDR1 SGDLS, CDR2 YYNGEE. In nucleotides, the CDR3 is TGTGCCAGCAGCGTAGGACAGGGGAACAATCAGCCCCAGCATTTT. This gives the protein CASSVGQGNNQPQHF.

Only a few counts were recorded for this clonotype. The genes are TRBV6-1 and TRBJ1-1; no reliable D call. Germline V gene data show CDR1 as MNHNS and CDR2 as SASEGT. The CDR3 is 14 amino acids. Between the trimmed V and J ends, which lost 3 bases and 0 bases, there was a span of 8 bases. CDR3 protein: CASSESVLNTEAFF. The CDR3 coding sequence is TGTGCCAGCAGTGAGTCTGTCCTGAACACTGAAGCTTTCTTT.

This clonotype was detected a few times. This chain links TRBV12-5 with TRBJ2-1; no clear D gene. CDR1 is LGHNT and CDR2 is FRNRAP in the germline V gene. Trimming stripped 0 bases from V and 4 bases from J, with 4 bases between. The CDR3 consists of 13 residues. CDR3 region: CASGLVRYNEQFF. CDR3 DNA sequence: TGTGCTAGTGGTTTGGTACGATACAATGAGCAGTTCTTC.

This clonotype occurred a few times. V gene TRBV11-1 combines with J gene TRBJ1-2; no reliable D call. Per the germline V gene, CDR1 is SGHAT and CDR2 is FQDESV (reference sequence). Between the trimmed V and J ends, which lost 6 bases and 0 bases, there was a span of 8 bases. The CDR3 extends over 13 amino acids. The CDR3 reads CASSSGPNYGYTF. In DNA, the CDR3 is TGTGCCAGCAGTTCGGGCCCTAACTATGGCTACACCTTC.

This clonotype has more than one count but fewer than ten. The chain recombines TRBV2 with TRBJ2-1; 7 bases match TRBD1. CDR1 and CDR2 from the germline V gene are SNHLY and FYNNEI. Trimming cost V 11 bases and J 7 bases; bases outside gene matches: 11. This CDR3 contains 13 residues. The CDR3 nucleotides read TGTGCCTCGCAGGGGGATTGGGGGAATGAGCAGTTCTTC. Amino acid sequence: CASQGDWGNEQFF. Variable domain in full (rest from reference TRBV2 and TRBJ2-1): EPEVTQTPSHQVTQMGQEVILRCVPISNHLYFYWYRQILGQKVEFLVSFYNNEISEKSEIFDDQFSVERPDGSNFTLKIRSTKLEDSAMYFCASQGDWGNEQFFGPGTRLTVL.

This clonotype was seen repeatedly, ten times or more. The chain joins TRBV11-2 to TRBJ2-1, with D possibly matching TRBD2 (5 bases). The germline V and J ends were trimmed by 2 bases and 6 bases, with 8 bases remaining between them. This CDR3 region has 13 residues. Germline lookup yields CDR1 SGHAT and CDR2 FQNNGV. The chain's CDR3 is CASSLRRLNEQFF. The CDR3 nucleotides read TGTGCCAGCAGCTTAAGGAGGCTCAATGAGCAGTTCTTC.